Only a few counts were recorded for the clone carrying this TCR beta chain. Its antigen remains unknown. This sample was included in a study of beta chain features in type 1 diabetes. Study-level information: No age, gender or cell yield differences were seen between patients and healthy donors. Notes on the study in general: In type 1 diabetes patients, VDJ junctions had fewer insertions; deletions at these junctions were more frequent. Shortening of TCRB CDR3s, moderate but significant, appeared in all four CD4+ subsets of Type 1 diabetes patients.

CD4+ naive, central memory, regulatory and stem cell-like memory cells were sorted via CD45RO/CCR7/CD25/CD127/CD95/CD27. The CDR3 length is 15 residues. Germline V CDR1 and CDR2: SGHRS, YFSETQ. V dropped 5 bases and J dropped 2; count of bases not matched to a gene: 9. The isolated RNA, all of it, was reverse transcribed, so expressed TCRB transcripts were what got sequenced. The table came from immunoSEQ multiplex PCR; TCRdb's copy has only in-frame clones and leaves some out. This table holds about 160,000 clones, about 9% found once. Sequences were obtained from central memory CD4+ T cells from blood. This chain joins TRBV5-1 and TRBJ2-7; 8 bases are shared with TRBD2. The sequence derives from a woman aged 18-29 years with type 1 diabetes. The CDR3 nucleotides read TGCGCCAGCAGAACGTCCGGGGGGGACACCTACGAGCAGTACTTC. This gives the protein CASRTSGGDTYEQYF.